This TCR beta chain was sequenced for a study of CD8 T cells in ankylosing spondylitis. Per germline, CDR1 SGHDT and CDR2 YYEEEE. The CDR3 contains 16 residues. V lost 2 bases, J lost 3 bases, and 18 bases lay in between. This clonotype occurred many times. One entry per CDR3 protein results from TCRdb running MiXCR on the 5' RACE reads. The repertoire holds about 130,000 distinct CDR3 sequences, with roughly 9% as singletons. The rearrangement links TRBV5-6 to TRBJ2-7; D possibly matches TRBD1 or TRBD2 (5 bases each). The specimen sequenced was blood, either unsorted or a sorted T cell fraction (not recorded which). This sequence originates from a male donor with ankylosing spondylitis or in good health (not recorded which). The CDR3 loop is CASSFRGRYKIYEQYF. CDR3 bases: TGTGCCAGCAGCTTCCGGGGCAGGTATAAAATCTACGAGCAGTACTTC.